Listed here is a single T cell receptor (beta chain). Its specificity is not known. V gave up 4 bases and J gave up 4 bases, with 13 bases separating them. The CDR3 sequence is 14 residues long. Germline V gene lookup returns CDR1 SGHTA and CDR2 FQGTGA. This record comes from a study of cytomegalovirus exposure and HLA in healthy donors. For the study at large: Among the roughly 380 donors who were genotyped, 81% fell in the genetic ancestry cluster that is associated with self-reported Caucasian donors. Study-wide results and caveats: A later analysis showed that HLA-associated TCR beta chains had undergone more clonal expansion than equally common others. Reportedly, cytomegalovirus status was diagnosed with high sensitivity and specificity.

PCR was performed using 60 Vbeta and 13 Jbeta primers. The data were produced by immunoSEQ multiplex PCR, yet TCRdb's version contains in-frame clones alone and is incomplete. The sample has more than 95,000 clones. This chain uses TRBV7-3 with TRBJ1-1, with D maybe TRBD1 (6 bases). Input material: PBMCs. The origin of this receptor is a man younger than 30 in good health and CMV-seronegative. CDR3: CASSYTGTGTEAFF. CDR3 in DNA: TGTGCCAGCAGCTACACAGGGACGGGCACTGAAGCTTTCTTT.